Below, 27 T cell receptor beta chains from the same sample are listed, as sequenced in a study of a mutant IDH1 vaccine in newly diagnosed glioma (dated by TCRdb to about 2021). The time point label on this specimen signifies: week 47, end of study. Every vaccine dose consisted of 300 ug of a 20-mer mutant IDH1 peptide in Montanide, administered subcutaneously together with topical imiquimod. The library came from the immunoSEQ multiplex PCR assay. TCRdb carries this immuneACCESS record with in-frame sequences only. Its versions omit some clonotypes, under half of them owing to an unresolved V gene in the studies checked, with the rest unexplained. Here the sample has roughly 86,000 clones; around four fifths occur a single time. The ten largest clones capture about 5.7% of the sample. Their antigens are not known. The sample in question was PBMCs, obtained from a glioma patient whose treatment included an IDH1 peptide vaccine. Receptors originate from a man aged 35-49 years with glioma.

This clone was seen a few times. The chain joins TRBV6-5 to TRBJ1-1; 9 bases map to TRBD1. Germline V gene data show CDR1 as MNHEY and CDR2 as SVGAGI. After removal of 7 bases from V and 5 bases from J, the junction contained 8 bases not matched to a gene. The CDR3 length is 14 residues. The CDR3 nucleotides read TGTGCCAGCACCCTGACAGGGGGAAGTACTGAAGCTTTCTTT. Its protein product is CASTLTGGSTEAFF.

The J gene is TRBJ2-1, the V gene TRBV25-1; 7 positions match TRBD2. The CDR3 length is 15 residues. V lost 4 bases to trimming and J lost 7 bases; unmatched junction nucleotides: 10. Germline loops: CDR1 MGHDK, CDR2 SYGVNS. The CDR3, as DNA: TGTGCCAGCAGTGTGAGCGGGGACCCTAAGAATGAGCAGTTCTTC. It encodes CASSVSGDPKNEQFF.

The sample holds one count of this clone. The chain combines TRBV21-1 with TRBJ2-5; the table's D call TRBD2 went unverified against the DNA. TRBV21-1 represents a pseudogene. The CDR3 totals 15 residues. CDR3 in amino acids: CASAVRPGRAETQYF. DNA of the CDR3: TGTGCCAGCGCAGTCCGCCCCGGGAGAGCAGAGACCCAGTACTTC.

The CDR3: CASSLGQVGYTF. CDR3 in DNA: TGTGCCAGCAGCCTGGGACAGGTTGGCTACACCTTC. This rearrangement joins TRBV7-9 to TRBJ1-2; 8 nucleotides line up with TRBD1. Germline-derived CDR1 and CDR2 are SEHNR and FQNEAQ (reference sequence). The CDR3 is 12 amino acids. V was pared by 5 bases and J by 7 bases, with 3 bases of the junction left unmatched.

The rearrangement links TRBV6-6 to TRBJ1-1, with 10 bases lining up with TRBD1. Trimming removed 6 bases from V and 2 bases from J; junction bases left unmatched: 6. CDR1 is MNHNY and CDR2 is SVGAGI in the germline V gene (reference sequence). CDR3 length: 15 residues. Written as DNA, the CDR3 is TGTGCCAGCAGGGGACAGGGGAATGGAAACACTGAAGCTTTCTTT. This codes for CASRGQGNGNTEAFF.

The genes are TRBV29-1 and TRBJ2-1, with 9 bases fitting TRBD2. V gave up 1 base and J gave up 10 bases; unmatched junction bases: 8. Germline lookup yields CDR1 SQVTM and CDR2 ANQGSEA. The CDR3 totals 14 residues. The CDR3 DNA follows: TGCAGCGTTGAAGGGGCGGGAGGGCCGCGGGAGCAGTTCTTC. Translating it yields CSVEGAGGPREQFF.

V gene TRBV5-1 combines with J gene TRBJ2-1, with D unresolved. CDR1 SGHRS and CDR2 YFSETQ come from the germline V gene. The CDR3 sequence is 14 residues long. Between the trimmed V and J ends, which lost 0 bases and 5 bases, there was a span of 9 bases. The CDR3 is CASSLVPSNNEQFF. In nucleotides, the CDR3 is TGCGCCAGCAGCTTGGTCCCCAGTAACAATGAGCAGTTCTTC.

This clone was seen just once. The gene calls are TRBV6-5 and TRBJ2-3; D possibly corresponds to TRBD2 (5 bases). CDR3 length: 13 residues. V was shortened by 6 bases and J by 5 bases, with 12 bases between the two germline ends. Germline CDR1 MNHEY, CDR2 SVGAGI. DNA for the CDR3: TGTGCCAGCAGCCAGCGGCCGGAAGATACGCAGTATTTT. Translated, it gives CASSQRPEDTQYF.

The chain links TRBV15 to TRBJ2-7; possible D gene TRBD1, 6 bases. The CDR3 covers 15 residues. Germline V CDR1 and CDR2: LNHNV, YYDKDF (reference sequence). The V and J ends lost 2 bases and 3 bases respectively, with 14 bases between them. This CDR3 is CATSRSRDNIYEQYF. For the CDR3, the DNA is TGTGCCACCAGCAGAAGCCGGGACAATATCTACGAGCAGTACTTC.

This clone was seen once. This chain joins TRBV5-1 and TRBJ2-3; 8 bases fit TRBD2. With 0 bases clipped from V and 6 bases from J, the junction kept 3 bases outside the gene matches. This CDR3 comprises 14 residues. Germline assignment: CDR1 SGHRS and CDR2 YFSETQ. CDR3 nucleotide sequence: TGCGCCAGCAGCTTGGCGGCTAGCGGGGATACGCAGTATTTT. Translation: CASSLAASGDTQYF.

This rearrangement joins TRBV4-2 to TRBJ2-3, with D possibly being TRBD2 (6 bases). Germline-derived CDR1 and CDR2 are LGHNA and YNFKEQ. The CDR3 has 15 amino acids. Trimming took off 0 bases at V and 4 bases at J, with 11 bases between the two ends. The CDR3 DNA is TGTGCCAGCAGCCAAGATCAGACTAGTTCAGATACGCAGTATTTT. Protein product: CASSQDQTSSDTQYF.

This clone showed up just once. The chain combines TRBV19 with TRBJ2-4; a possible D gene is TRBD1 (6 bases). The CDR3 is made up of 13 amino acids. Germline values: CDR1 LNHDA, CDR2 SQIVND (reference sequence). Trimming removed 3 bases from V and 4 bases from J, with 7 bases in between. The CDR3 DNA sequence: TGTGCCAGTAGTATTACAGGGAAAAACATTCAGTACTTC. This sequence encodes CASSITGKNIQYF.

The rearrangement uses TRBV2 and TRBJ2-7; tentatively, D is TRBD1 or TRBD2 (7 bases each). Trimming took 2 bases from V and 1 from J, leaving 12 bases between them. Germline values: CDR1 SNHLY, CDR2 FYNNEI. The CDR3 length is 15 residues. Here the CDR3 DNA reads TGTGCCAGCAGTGAACAGGGGGGGCTGTCCTACGAGCAGTACTTC. Translation: CASSEQGGLSYEQYF.

The chain carries TRBV7-9 and TRBJ2-5, with D unclear. The J call may not be correct, given that the DNA end is closer to TRBJ2-7. The V gene's germline CDR1 is SEHNR and CDR2 FQNEAQ (reference sequence). The CDR3 has 15 amino acids. CDR3 sequence (DNA): TGTGCCAGCAGCTTTTATTCCGGCCCCAGGCGCGAGCAGTACTTC. It codes for CASSFYSGPRREQYF.

This clone occurred once. The chain joins TRBV7-9 to TRBJ2-7; TRBD2 matches 14 bases. The CDR3 is made up of 15 amino acids. CDR1 is SEHNR, CDR2 FQNEAQ, per germline (reference sequence). With V trimmed by 5 bases and J by 5 bases, 5 bases remained unmatched. The CDR3 loop is CASSRGLAGVHEQYF. The CDR3, as DNA: TGTGCCAGCAGCCGGGGACTAGCGGGAGTCCACGAGCAGTACTTC.

This chain uses TRBV2 with TRBJ2-7; D tentatively fits TRBD1 or TRBD2 (6 bases each). V shed 5 bases and J shed 3 bases, with 11 bases lying between them. From germline, CDR1 is SNHLY and CDR2 FYNNEI. The CDR3 totals 13 residues. The CDR3 spells CASSPEGGYEQYF. As DNA, the CDR3 is TGTGCCAGCAGTCCGGAGGGGGGCTACGAGCAGTACTTC.

The J gene is TRBJ2-2, the V gene TRBV11-2; tentatively, D is TRBD1 or TRBD2 (5 bases each). Germline CDR1 SGHAT, CDR2 FQNNGV. Trimming shortened V by 2 bases and J by 2 bases, and 15 bases separated the two germline ends. The CDR3 is 17 amino acids. The CDR3 region has the DNA TGTGCCAGCAGCTTAAAGGGGTTCCCGGGAAACACCGGGGAGCTGTTTTTT. This encodes CASSLKGFPGNTGELFF.

J is TRBJ2-7 and V is TRBV28, with 11 bases matching TRBD1. The CDR3 has 15 residues. V was clipped by 5 bases and J by 5 bases; unmatched bases: 8. Looked up from germline, CDR1 is MDHEN and CDR2 is SYDVKM. CDR3 sequence (DNA): TGTGCCAGCAGTCCGAGGGGGACAGGGGGAAACGAGCAGTACTTC. Translation: CASSPRGTGGNEQYF.

The chain links TRBV19 to TRBJ1-4; the match to TRBD1 covers 8 bases. The V and J ends lost 4 bases and 8 bases, in that order; junction bases with no gene match: 12. The CDR3 is 16 residues long. The germline V gene has CDR1 LNHDA and CDR2 SQIVND (reference sequence). Written as DNA, the CDR3 is TGTGCCAGTAGTAGGCGAGGACAGGGTGGTGAGGAAAAACTGTTTTTT. Its translation: CASSRRGQGGEEKLFF.

This chain uses TRBV4-3 with TRBJ2-5; D call uncertain. The CDR3 consists of 13 residues. The germline gives CDR1 LGHNA, CDR2 YSLEER. Trimming shortened V by 5 bases and J by 7 bases, and 14 bases separated the two germline ends. This CDR3 reads CASSDGRTGTQYF. The DNA of the CDR3 is TGCGCCAGCAGCGACGGAAGAACGGGGACCCAGTACTTC.

In DNA, the CDR3 is TGTGCCAGCAGCCTGGCAGGGGGTAAGACTAATGAAAAACTGTTTTTT. Protein product: CASSLAGGKTNEKLFF. The rearrangement links TRBV11-3 to TRBJ1-4; the match to TRBD1 covers 7 bases. CDR1 SGHNT and CDR2 YENEEA come from the germline V gene. The junction had 8 bases not matched to a gene; V was cut back by 5 bases and J by 2 bases. The CDR3 has 16 amino acids.

The chain employs TRBV5-6 and TRBJ2-1, with D possibly matching TRBD2 (5 bases). Trimming removed 0 bases at V and 10 bases at J, with 8 bases between. The CDR3 runs to 12 residues. CDR1 SGHDT and CDR2 YYEEEE come from the germline V gene. CDR3 in DNA: TGTGCCAGCAGCTTGGCCCCGGGAGAGCAGTTCTTC. This gives the protein CASSLAPGEQFF.

This chain connects TRBV7-8 to TRBJ1-1; maybe TRBD1 (6 bases). The CDR3 spans 16 residues. Germline lookup yields CDR1 SGHVS and CDR2 FQNEAQ. V was pared by 1 base and J by 5 bases, with 17 bases between. Written as DNA, the CDR3 is TGTGCCAGCAGCTTAGGAACAGGGTTAATAGGGACTGAAGCTTTCTTT. It specifies CASSLGTGLIGTEAFF.

J is TRBJ1-2 and V is TRBV6-6; perhaps TRBD1 as D (5 bases). CDR1 is MNHNY and CDR2 is SVGAGI in the germline V gene (reference sequence). The CDR3 is 15 amino acids. V shed 7 bases and J shed 2 bases, with 17 bases lying between them. The CDR3 reads CASINLQASNYGYTF. CDR3 DNA: TGTGCCAGCATCAACCTACAGGCGTCCAACTATGGCTACACCTTC.

In DNA, the CDR3 is TGTGCCAGCAGTTCCGGGACAGGGGATTGGAAGGGCTACACCTTC. Its translation: CASSSGTGDWKGYTF. The chain recombines TRBV2 with TRBJ1-2; 10 bases map to TRBD1. V shed 5 bases and J 8 bases; nucleotides not matched to a gene: 11. This CDR3 region has 15 residues. Per germline, CDR1 SNHLY and CDR2 FYNNEI. The full variable domain, in which reference TRBV2 and TRBJ1-2 provide the parts outside the CDR3, is EPEVTQTPSHQVTQMGQEVILRCVPISNHLYFYWYRQILGQKVEFLVSFYNNEISEKSEIFDDQFSVERPDGSNFTLKIRSTKLEDSAMYFCASSSGTGDWKGYTFGSGTRLTVV.

The chain joins TRBV29-1 to TRBJ2-7; TRBD1 might be the D (6 bases). Trimming removed 7 bases from V and 4 bases from J, with 11 bases in between. CDR1 and CDR2 (germline): SQVTM, ANQGSEA. This CDR3 has 11 amino acids. The CDR3 protein is CSAQGTYEQYF. CDR3 DNA: TGCAGCGCACAGGGAACGTACGAGCAGTACTTC.

This clone was detected once. The chain recombines TRBV9 with TRBJ2-6; D ambiguous. Per the germline V gene, CDR1 is SGDLS and CDR2 is YYNGEE. This CDR3 is built from 16 residues. Trimming took off 1 base at V and 0 bases at J, with 8 bases between the two ends. CDR3 nucleotide sequence: TGTGCCAGCAGCGTACCGCGGCTCTCTGGGGCCAACGTCCTGACTTTC. Its protein is CASSVPRLSGANVLTF.